Listed here is a single T cell receptor (beta chain). Its antigen remains unknown. As to treatment: oral pan-JAK inhibitor, 5-10 mg twice daily. This entry is derived from a study of CD8+ T cells in alopecia areata. General observations from the study: Scalp clonality and expanded CD8+ clones among the top 100 showed significant decreases with tofacitinib.

This CDR3 has 16 amino acids. CDR1 SGDLS and CDR2 YYNGEE come from the germline V gene. Trimming took 0 bases from V and 0 from J; bases not matched to a gene: 3. RNA extraction was followed by reverse transcription into cDNA, which acted as the sequencing template. Produced via immunoSEQ multiplex PCR; TCRdb's table is partial and in-frame only. The sample has under 350,000 clones, 58% seen once. This chain uses TRBV9 with TRBJ2-1; TRBD2 matches at 7 bases. The sequence derives from a human donor with alopecia areata. Sequenced material: CD4+ T cells sorted from blood, taken at week 24, from a patient treated with tofacitinib. In DNA, the CDR3 is TGTGCCAGCAGCGTAGGAGCGGGGCGCTCCTACAATGAGCAGTTCTTC. The encoded protein is CASSVGAGRSYNEQFF.